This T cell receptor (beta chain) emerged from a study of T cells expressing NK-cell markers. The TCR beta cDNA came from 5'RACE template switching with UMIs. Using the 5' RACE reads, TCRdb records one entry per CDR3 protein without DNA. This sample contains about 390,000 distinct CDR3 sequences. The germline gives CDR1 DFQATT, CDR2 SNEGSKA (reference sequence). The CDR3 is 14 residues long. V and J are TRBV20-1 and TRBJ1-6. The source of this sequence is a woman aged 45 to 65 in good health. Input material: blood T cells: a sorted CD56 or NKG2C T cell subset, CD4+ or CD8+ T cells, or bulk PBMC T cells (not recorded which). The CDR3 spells CSAPDSSYNSPLHF.